This T cell receptor (beta chain) emerged from a study of control samples from healthy donors and cancer patients. CDR1 and CDR2 (germline): SEHNR, FQNEAQ (reference sequence). This CDR3 spans 15 amino acids. Deletions cut 5 bases from V and 8 bases from J, with 18 bases between. Generated by immunoSEQ multiplex PCR, the TCRdb table keeps only in-frame clones and is missing some. This table holds tens of thousands of clones, roughly nine tenths found once. The chain joins TRBV7-9 to TRBJ1-4; D may be TRBD1 (5 bases). The sequenced material came from blood. The clonotype originates from a woman aged 45-59 years in good health. The CDR3 region is CASSIQGFFEEKLFF. Here the CDR3 DNA reads TGTGCCAGCAGCATCCAGGGATTTTTTGAGGAAAAACTGTTTTTT.